This T cell receptor beta chain was identified during a study of T cell repertoires in cytomegalovirus infection. Looking at the study overall: Recently identified HLA-C-restricted CMV epitopes were used, and well-studied HLA-B-restricted CMV epitopes were used as well. It can be stated that public TCR beta signatures indicated CMV infection as well as a matching HLA type.

Trimming cost V 3 bases and J 6 bases, with 15 bases left between them. From germline, CDR1 is SGDLS and CDR2 YYNGEE. The CDR3 sequence is 15 residues long. With regard to this clonotype: The antigen is undetermined.

TCRdb reprocessed the reads via MiXCR and lists one record per CDR3 protein. Among 700,000 to 850,000 distinct CDR3 sequences, approximately 29% were seen once, and the ten largest hold around 12%. Study-wide results and caveats: CMV carriers having the relevant HLA were flagged by cumulative public TCR beta family frequency. Clonotype analysis showed dominance of the ex vivo response by HLA-C-restricted CMV-specific TCR beta clonotypes.

This TCR was recovered from a human donor in good health (CMV status not recorded). Some clones in this sample may be carry-over from other donors' samples. The sample here was cultured CD8+ T cells from PBMCs, taken from culture after CMV antigen stimulation. The gene calls are TRBV9 and TRBJ2-2; D is uncertain. DNA of the CDR3: TGTGCCAGCAGCGGGCGTCGCGATCAGGCCGGGGAGCTGTTTTTT. The encoded protein is CASSGRRDQAGELFF.